This T cell receptor (beta chain) was captured in a study of T cells in Graves' hyperthyroidism and ophthalmopathy. Study results and caveats: Blood held most thyroid clonotypes expanded above 0.001 frequency.

The source material, RNA transcripts, was used to amplify TCR beta CDR3 regions. First-round RT-PCR of the TCR CDR3 relied on the HTBI primer set. A single record per CDR3 protein comes from TCRdb applying MiXCR to the multiplex PCR reads. The profile covers hundreds of thousands of distinct CDR3 sequences, with around 15% appearing a single time and less than 4.5% taken by the ten largest. With regard to this clonotype: Its antigen is unknown.

Absent ophthalmopathy progression within 18 months defined stable Graves' hyperthyroidism. Patients were excluded for uncontrolled infection, other autoimmune disease, pregnancy or lactation. PBMCs were sourced from about 10 ml fresh peripheral blood. J lost 4 bases, V lost 4 bases, and 2 bases had no gene match. The CDR3 sequence is 14 residues long. CDR1 and CDR2 (germline): KGHDR, SFDVKD. The gene calls are TRBV24-1 and TRBJ2-5; 10 bases align to TRBD1. The sequence was obtained from a woman in her thirties with Graves' hyperthyroidism. Source material: blood. In nucleotides, the CDR3 is TGTGCCACCAGTGACCGACAGGGGGCAGAGACCCAGTACTTC. Residues: CATSDRQGAETQYF.